Given below is one T cell receptor (beta chain) in context. Its antigen is not identified. This CDR3 region has 18 residues. Germline CDR1 is LGHDT and CDR2 is YNNKEL (reference sequence). With 0 bases removed from V and 2 bases from J, the gap between germline ends came to 17 bases. This entry belongs to a study of response to subunit inactivated influenza vaccine. General study points: Authors suggested seasonal influenza vaccinations each recruit few new T cells.

In TCRdb, the RT-PCR reads were re-called with MiXCR into one record per CDR3 protein. The table includes a few hundred thousand distinct CDR3 sequences, approximately 10% detected once. The gene calls are TRBV3-1 and TRBJ2-1; tentatively, D is TRBD2 (7 bases). This receptor was identified in a man in his forties or fifties who received an inactivated influenza vaccine. The sequenced sample was PBMCs from blood, obtained roughly 48 days after vaccination. The CDR3 protein is CASSQDWGAGETYNEQFF. The DNA for the CDR3 is TGTGCCAGCAGCCAAGATTGGGGGGCGGGGGAGACCTACAATGAGCAGTTCTTC.